This entry lists 23 T cell receptor beta chains sequenced from one sample in a study of shared clonotypes between healthy human individuals. Only CD45RO-negative cells positively selected for CCR7 counted as naive CD8 cells, so terminally differentiated effector memory CD45RA+ cells were excluded. Libraries were prepared by immunoSEQ multiplex PCR; TCRdb keeps only in-frame clonotypes and omits some of them. The sample lists about 2.1 million clones; 93% were seen once. The source material was naive CD8+ T cells from PBMCs. The receptors come from a man between 18 and 35 years old in good health. Some clones in this sample may be carry-over from other donors' samples.

V is TRBV30 and J is TRBJ1-2; the D is unclear. There are 14 residues in the CDR3. Germline-derived CDR1 and CDR2 are GTSNPN and SVGIG (reference sequence). V lost 2 bases and J lost 3, with 13 bases in between. The CDR3 spells CAWSSPPLDYGYTF. CDR3 nucleotide sequence: TGTGCCTGGAGTTCTCCCCCCCTAGACTATGGCTACACCTTC.

The rearrangement links TRBV12-5 to TRBJ2-7; possibly TRBD1 or TRBD2 for D (5 bases each). Trimming pared 1 base from V and 7 bases from J, leaving 14 bases between. From germline, CDR1 is LGHNT and CDR2 FRNRAP. The CDR3 covers 14 residues. The CDR3 sequence is CASGLDRTPREQYF. The CDR3 DNA reads as TGTGCTAGTGGTTTGGACAGGACTCCTAGGGAGCAGTACTTC.

This clone was recorded only once. Other DNA variants within this sample encode the same CDR3. This chain uses TRBV6-5 with TRBJ2-7, with 9 bases that match TRBD1. Germline CDR1 and CDR2: MNHEY and SVGAGI. The CDR3 has 14 residues. The V gene end was trimmed by 6 bases and the J gene end by 4 bases; junction bases not matched to a gene: 7. The chain's CDR3 is CASSPGQGLYEQYF. The CDR3 DNA follows: TGTGCCAGCAGCCCGGGACAGGGACTATACGAGCAGTACTTC.

This chain joins TRBV19 and TRBJ2-2, with D perhaps assigned TRBD1 or TRBD2 (6 bases each). This CDR3 comprises 15 residues. Germline loops: CDR1 LNHDA, CDR2 SQIVND (reference sequence). V was trimmed by 7 bases and J by 6 bases, leaving 18 bases between them. The CDR3: CASKPLGGGSGELFF. The CDR3 DNA reads as TGTGCCAGTAAACCCCTTGGAGGGGGGTCCGGGGAGCTGTTTTTT.

Only one count was recorded for this clone. The chain combines TRBV10-3 with TRBJ2-2, with D tentatively TRBD1 or TRBD2 (5 bases each). V shed 7 bases and J shed 6 bases, with 18 bases lying between them. Germline CDR1 reads ENHRY; CDR2 reads SYGVKD. This CDR3 region has 15 residues. The CDR3, as DNA: TGTGCCATCACCCGGTGGGGAGAAGGGGCCGGGGAGCTGTTTTTT. Encoded protein: CAITRWGEGAGELFF.

This chain links TRBV5-1 with TRBJ2-7; D is perhaps TRBD2 (5 bases). Germline CDR1 SGHRS, CDR2 YFSETQ. The CDR3 has 16 residues. The V end was cut by 0 bases, the J end by 0 bases, with 13 bases between. The CDR3 coding sequence is TGCGCCAGCAGCTTGGGACGGAGGCCCTTCTCCTACGAGCAGTACTTC. Amino acid sequence: CASSLGRRPFSYEQYF.

The rearrangement links TRBV19 to TRBJ1-4; possibly TRBD1 for D (5 bases). V lost 3 bases and J lost 8, with 19 bases in between. CDR1 LNHDA and CDR2 SQIVND come from the germline V gene (reference sequence). The CDR3 has 16 amino acids. The CDR3 DNA reads TGTGCCAGTAGTATGGGACCTATGGCCCGCGGGGAAAAACTGTTTTTT. It encodes CASSMGPMARGEKLFF.

The chain recombines TRBV28 with TRBJ2-5; D unresolved. The DNA end is a closer match to TRBJ2-7, so the J assignment may be wrong. This CDR3 spans 14 amino acids. Looked up from germline, CDR1 is MDHEN and CDR2 is SYDVKM. CDR3 DNA sequence: TGTGCCAGCAGTTTTGGCGGTTTTACCTACGAGCAGTACTTC. Its protein product is CASSFGGFTYEQYF.

The genes are TRBV4-1 and TRBJ2-7; 11 bases align to TRBD2. The CDR3 has 15 amino acids. Trimming removed 3 bases from V and 3 bases from J; junction bases left unmatched: 4. Germline CDR1 is MGHRA and CDR2 is YSYEKL. In DNA form, the CDR3 reads TGCGCCAGCAGCCAGCTCCTAGCGGGAGGCTACGAGCAGTACTTC. Amino acid sequence: CASSQLLAGGYEQYF.

As regards this clone: This sample includes further DNA sequences coding for the same CDR3. This rearrangement joins TRBV11-2 to TRBJ2-5, with D uncertain. The V gene's germline CDR1 is SGHAT and CDR2 FQNNGV. This CDR3 is 13 amino acids long. Trimming pared 2 bases from V and 1 base from J, leaving 5 bases between. As DNA, the CDR3 is TGTGCCAGCAGCTTAAACCCCCAAGAGACCCAGTACTTC. It specifies CASSLNPQETQYF.

The chain has TRBV9 and TRBJ2-1; TRBD2 agrees at 15 bases. Germline CDR1 reads SGDLS; CDR2 reads YYNGEE. Trimming removed 3 bases from V and 2 bases from J; junction bases left unmatched: 6. The CDR3 sequence is 18 residues long. The CDR3 loop reads CASSAPGTSGRTYNEQFF. The CDR3, as DNA: TGTGCCAGCAGCGCTCCCGGGACTAGCGGGAGGACCTACAATGAGCAGTTCTTC.

This clone was recorded a few times. This chain connects TRBV29-1 to TRBJ1-1; weak D call: TRBD1 (6 bases). In germline, CDR1 is SQVTM, CDR2 ANQGSEA. CDR3 length equals 11 residues. Between the trimmed V and J ends, which lost 3 bases and 9 bases, there was a span of 11 bases. DNA for the CDR3: TGCAGCGTTGACCGGACAGACCAAGCTTTCTTT. It yields the protein CSVDRTDQAFF.

This chain connects TRBV11-2 to TRBJ1-4; D remains ambiguous. Trimming stripped 5 bases from V and 7 bases from J, with 14 bases between. The CDR3 length is 14 residues. Germline lookup yields CDR1 SGHAT and CDR2 FQNNGV. CDR3 sequence reads: CASSPGRAAEKLFF. DNA for the CDR3: TGTGCCAGCAGCCCAGGAAGGGCGGCTGAAAAACTGTTTTTT.

The CDR3 region has the DNA TGTGCCAGCAGTTGGTTAGCGGTGGAGAGAGTCACAGATACGCAGTATTTT. It codes for CASSWLAVERVTDTQYF. The gene calls are TRBV27 and TRBJ2-3; tentatively, D is TRBD2 (6 bases). The CDR3 contains 17 residues. Germline CDR1 is MNHEY and CDR2 is SMNVEV (reference sequence). V lost 4 bases, J lost 2 bases, and 19 bases lay in between.

This chain links TRBV5-1 with TRBJ1-1, with TRBD1 as a possible D gene (5 bases). Germline loops: CDR1 SGHRS, CDR2 YFSETQ. The CDR3 runs 14 residues. Trimming cost V 3 bases and J 8 bases, with 17 bases left between them. Here the CDR3 DNA reads TGCGCCAGCAGCTGGGAGGAGGGACGTCTGGAAGCTTTCTTT. Protein: CASSWEEGRLEAFF.

The V call is TRBV11-1, the J call TRBJ1-2; D gene uncertain. This CDR3 region has 17 residues. Germline V gives CDR1 SGHAT, CDR2 FQDESV (reference sequence). V was pared by 4 bases and J by 1 base, with 19 bases between. The chain's CDR3 is CASSSLTEALLNYGYTF. The DNA of the CDR3 is TGTGCCAGCAGCTCCTTAACAGAGGCCCTTCTTAACTATGGCTACACCTTC.

The chain uses TRBV19 and TRBJ1-5; no firm D call. Trimming cost V 0 bases and J 4 bases, with 10 bases left between them. This CDR3 contains 15 residues. Germline-derived CDR1 and CDR2 are LNHDA and SQIVND (reference sequence). In DNA, the CDR3 is TGTGCCAGTAGTATAGATCTCCGGATTAATCAGCCCCAGCATTTT. Translated, it gives CASSIDLRINQPQHF.

V and J are TRBV7-3 and TRBJ2-5; 10 positions match TRBD2. The V segment lost 5 bases and the J segment 3 bases; nucleotides outside the gene matches: 9. The CDR3 contains 16 residues. The germline CDR1 and CDR2 sequences are SGHTA and FQGTGA. DNA of the CDR3: TGTGCCAGCAGCCTCACCCCTAGCGGGAGTAAAGAGACCCAGTACTTC. Translated: CASSLTPSGSKETQYF.

The J gene is TRBJ2-5, the V gene TRBV10-1; no definite D call. V lost 4 bases and J lost 2, with 8 bases in between. The CDR3 has 13 amino acids. Germline lookup yields CDR1 WNHNN and CDR2 SYGVQD (reference sequence). CDR3 region: CASSGRQQETQYF. The CDR3 bases are TGCGCCAGCAGTGGTAGGCAACAAGAGACCCAGTACTTC.

The count of this clone is one. The chain joins TRBV15 to TRBJ2-7; the match to TRBD1 covers 7 bases. The CDR3 length is 15 residues. Germline CDR1 and CDR2: LNHNV and YYDKDF (reference sequence). The trim removed 2 bases at V and 0 bases at J, leaving 4 bases unmatched. CDR3 sequence: CATSRTDRSSYEQYF. CDR3 sequence (DNA): TGTGCCACCAGCAGAACGGACAGGAGCTCCTACGAGCAGTACTTC.

As concerns this clone: Other DNA sequences of this sample code for an identical CDR3. The chain employs TRBV5-4 and TRBJ2-3; the D is unclear. V was pared by 0 bases and J by 6 bases, with 2 bases between. CDR1 is SGHNT, CDR2 YYREEE, per germline (reference sequence). The CDR3 spans 11 residues. CDR3 DNA: TGTGCCAGCAGCTTGGGGGATACGCAGTATTTT. It translates to CASSLGDTQYF.

A note on this clone: Other DNA sequences of this sample code for an identical CDR3. The chain has TRBV7-9 and TRBJ1-1; D is undetermined. The V and J ends lost 3 bases and 1 base respectively, with 6 bases between them. Germline loops: CDR1 SEHNR, CDR2 FQNEAQ (reference sequence). The CDR3 covers 13 residues. Here the CDR3 reads CASSLAANTEAFF. The DNA of the CDR3 is TGTGCCAGCAGCTTGGCAGCGAACACTGAAGCTTTCTTT.

The chain couples TRBV7-9 to TRBJ1-1; 7 bases are shared with TRBD1. V lost 5 bases and J lost 1; bases outside the gene matches: 1. The length of the CDR3 is 13 residues. Germline lookup yields CDR1 SEHNR and CDR2 FQNEAQ (reference sequence). CDR3 bases: TGTGCCAGCAGCGACAGGGCGAACACTGAAGCTTTCTTT. Its translation is CASSDRANTEAFF.